These 26 T cell receptor beta chains originate from one sample sequenced in a study of CD8+ T cells in alopecia areata. RNA, once extracted, was reverse transcribed into cDNA for use as the sequencing template. TCRdb keeps only in-frame clones here, not all; method: immunoSEQ multiplex PCR. The sample yields about 140,000 clones, around 51% seen once. The input for sequencing was CD4+ T cells sorted from blood, taken at week 0. Receptor source: a human donor with alopecia areata.

The chain links TRBV7-9 to TRBJ2-7; D could derive from TRBD1 or TRBD2 (5 bases each). V lost 10 bases to trimming and J lost 2 bases, with 12 bases between them. This CDR3 has 12 residues. CDR1 and CDR2 (germline): SEHNR, FQNEAQ (reference sequence). In DNA, the CDR3 is TGTGCCACCGGGACCACAACCTACGAGCAGTACTTC. Encoded protein: CATGTTTYEQYF.

The CDR3 spells CSVGTGSGYTF. The CDR3 region has the DNA TGCAGTGTAGGGACAGGTTCTGGCTACACCTTC. The chain recombines TRBV20-1 with TRBJ1-2; 8 positions match TRBD1. CDR1 is DFQATT and CDR2 is SNEGSKA in the germline V gene (reference sequence). V lost 7 bases to trimming and J lost 7 bases; unmatched junction nucleotides: 5. This CDR3 is 11 amino acids long.

This sequence joins TRBV28 and TRBJ2-2; 9 nucleotides align to TRBD2. This CDR3 has 14 amino acids. V dropped 9 bases and J dropped 6; count of bases not matched to a gene: 8. Germline V lookup: CDR1 MDHEN, CDR2 SYDVKM. CDR3 nucleotides: TGTGCCAGTGCAGCGGGGGGCCCCTCCGGGGAGCTGTTTTTT. Its protein product is CASAAGGPSGELFF. The full variable domain, its missing parts supplied by reference TRBV28 and TRBJ2-2, is DVKVTQSSRYLVKRTGEKVFLECVQDMDHENMFWYRQDPGLGLRLIYFSYDVKMKEKGDIPEGYSVSREKKERFSLILESASTNQTSMYLCASAAGGPSGELFFGEGSRLTVL.

The V call is TRBV29-1, the J call TRBJ2-1, with 7 bases that match TRBD2. CDR3 length: 13 amino acids. V gave up 7 bases and J gave up 3 bases; unmatched junction bases: 6. CDR1 SQVTM and CDR2 ANQGSEA come from the germline V gene. Here the CDR3 reads CSAGGSHYNEQFF. CDR3 in DNA: TGCAGCGCCGGCGGGAGCCACTACAATGAGCAGTTCTTC.

V is TRBV29-1 and J is TRBJ2-7; no definite D call. The length of the CDR3 is 12 residues. CDR1 is SQVTM, CDR2 ANQGSEA, per germline. Trimming stripped 2 bases from V and 2 bases from J, with 7 bases between. CDR3 region: CSVEWAPYEQYF. In nucleotides, the CDR3 is TGCAGCGTTGAATGGGCCCCCTACGAGCAGTACTTC.

The chain couples TRBV29-1 to TRBJ2-1; a weak D match, TRBD2 (6 bases). Germline V lookup: CDR1 SQVTM, CDR2 ANQGSEA. Deletions cut 3 bases from V and 5 bases from J, with 20 bases between. The CDR3 contains 16 residues. As DNA, the CDR3 is TGCAGCGTTGATGCGATTGGAGGGATAACCCACAATGAGCAGTTCTTC. Encoded protein: CSVDAIGGITHNEQFF.

This rearrangement joins TRBV29-1 to TRBJ1-1; TRBD1 is a possible D gene (5 bases). This CDR3 is 14 amino acids long. The germline CDR1 and CDR2 sequences are SQVTM and ANQGSEA. The V gene lost 3 bases and the J gene lost 2 bases, with 13 bases spanning the gap. CDR3 residues: CSVELYGGNTEAFF. CDR3 nucleotide sequence: TGCAGCGTTGAGCTGTACGGGGGAAACACTGAAGCTTTCTTT.

This clone was detected a few times. The chain joins TRBV5-1 to TRBJ2-2; tentatively, D is TRBD1 or TRBD2 (6 bases each). V gave up 4 bases and J gave up 3 bases, with 10 bases separating them. Germline V lookup: CDR1 SGHRS, CDR2 YFSETQ. The CDR3 is made up of 14 amino acids. This CDR3 reads CASSPRGDTGELFF. CDR3 nucleotides: TGCGCCAGCAGCCCTAGGGGGGACACCGGGGAGCTGTTTTTT.

The chain combines TRBV30 with TRBJ1-4; D is undetermined. This CDR3 region has 15 residues. The germline V and J ends were trimmed by 2 bases and 0 bases, with 10 bases remaining between them. Germline CDR1 is GTSNPN and CDR2 is SVGIG (reference sequence). CDR3 loop: CAWSPRHTTNEKLFF. The CDR3 DNA reads TGTGCCTGGAGTCCGAGACACACAACTAATGAAAAACTGTTTTTT. Drawing the rest from reference TRBV30 and TRBJ1-4, the complete variable domain is SQTIHQWPATLVQPVGSPLSLECTVEGTSNPNLYWYRQAAGRGLQLLFYSVGIGQISSEVPQNLSASRPQDRQFILSSKKLLLSDSGFYLCAWSPRHTTNEKLFFGSGTQLSVL.

This clone has more than one count but fewer than ten. V gene TRBV30 combines with J gene TRBJ2-1; tentative D call: TRBD1 (5 bases). The CDR3 contains 13 residues. Trimming shortened V by 0 bases and J by 9 bases, and 12 bases separated the two germline ends. Per the germline V gene, CDR1 is GTSNPN and CDR2 is SVGIG (reference sequence). CDR3 residues: CAWSVARAGEQFF. The CDR3 DNA is TGTGCCTGGAGTGTGGCCAGGGCTGGTGAGCAGTTCTTC.

The rearrangement uses TRBV5-4 and TRBJ2-3; TRBD2 aligns across 9 bases. V dropped 2 bases and J dropped 5; count of bases not matched to a gene: 6. This CDR3 region has 15 residues. Germline loops: CDR1 SGHNT, CDR2 YYREEE (reference sequence). In DNA form, the CDR3 reads TGTGCCAGCAGCTTTCTAGGCGGGAGGGAAGATACGCAGTATTTT. Translation: CASSFLGGREDTQYF.

J is TRBJ1-1 and V is TRBV29-1, with D possibly TRBD1 on 5 matching bases. CDR1 and CDR2 from the germline V gene are SQVTM and ANQGSEA. This CDR3 has 13 residues. V lost 0 bases and J lost 1, with 6 bases in between. The CDR3, as DNA: TGCAGCGTTGAAGACGGACAGAACACTGAAGCTTTCTTT. This translates into CSVEDGQNTEAFF.

J is TRBJ2-3 and V is TRBV5-1, with D tentatively TRBD1 or TRBD2 (5 bases each). Per germline, CDR1 SGHRS and CDR2 YFSETQ. Trimming removed 4 bases at V and 6 bases at J, with 15 bases between. The CDR3 is 14 amino acids. CDR3 coding DNA: TGCGCCAGCAGCACCGGGACGGCCCGCGATACGCAGTATTTT. Protein product: CASSTGTARDTQYF.

In nucleotides, the CDR3 is TGTGCCAGCAGGGTAGAAGGGACAGTTTCCTACGAGCAGTACTTC. This gives the protein CASRVEGTVSYEQYF. This chain links TRBV2 with TRBJ2-7; 7 bases align to TRBD1. The ends lost 6 bases at V and 1 base at J; junction bases unmatched: 9. This CDR3 is 15 amino acids long. Germline loops: CDR1 SNHLY, CDR2 FYNNEI.

This clone came up once. The gene calls are TRBV10-3 and TRBJ2-5; the D is unclear. Germline loops: CDR1 ENHRY, CDR2 SYGVKD. There are 14 residues in the CDR3. Trimming pared 0 bases from V and 2 bases from J, leaving 7 bases between. This CDR3 is CAISESVRQETQYF. The CDR3 nucleotides read TGTGCCATCAGTGAGTCGGTCAGGCAAGAGACCCAGTACTTC.

This clone has at least ten counts. The rearrangement uses TRBV6-5 and TRBJ2-2; D gene unclear. V was trimmed by 8 bases and J by 8 bases, leaving 9 bases between them. CDR3 length: 11 amino acids. Germline V CDR1 and CDR2: MNHEY, SVGAGI. The CDR3 here is CASATGGELFF. CDR3 bases: TGTGCCAGCGCCACCGGGGGGGAGCTGTTTTTT.

A few counts support this clone. The V call is TRBV20-1, the J call TRBJ2-3; possibly TRBD2 for D (6 bases). V dropped 5 bases and J dropped 11 bases, with 14 bases sitting between them. Looked up from germline, CDR1 is DFQATT and CDR2 is SNEGSKA (reference sequence). The CDR3 consists of 11 residues. CDR3 in DNA: TGCAGTGCTTCTATCCCCGGGGGGCAGTATTTT. Protein sequence: CSASIPGGQYF.

The chain couples TRBV15 to TRBJ2-1; TRBD1 is a possible D gene (8 bases). The CDR3 runs to 14 residues. Germline lookup yields CDR1 LNHNV and CDR2 YYDKDF (reference sequence). With 3 bases removed from V and 10 bases from J, the gap between germline ends came to 16 bases. The CDR3 loop reads CATSRTDREGEQFF. Here the CDR3 DNA reads TGTGCCACCAGCAGGACGGACAGGGAGGGGGAGCAGTTCTTC.

This chain joins TRBV9 and TRBJ2-3; D assignment may be TRBD1 or TRBD2 (5 bases each). Germline CDR1 is SGDLS and CDR2 is YYNGEE. The CDR3 is 15 amino acids. Trimming left V 2 bases short and J 4 bases short, with 14 bases between. The CDR3 DNA is TGTGCCAGCAGCGTTCTGGGGGAGAGGGCAGATACGCAGTATTTT. Protein product: CASSVLGERADTQYF.

The CDR3 DNA is TGTGCCAGCTCACCCAACAGGGGGCTTGGCTATGGCTACACCTTC. It translates to CASSPNRGLGYGYTF. The chain recombines TRBV18 with TRBJ1-2; 9 nucleotides align to TRBD1. V shed 3 bases, J shed 4 bases, and the junction held 6 bases outside the gene matches. CDR1 is KGHSH, CDR2 LQKENI, per germline. The CDR3 length is 15 residues.

This clone was observed once. The chain uses TRBV5-1 and TRBJ2-3, with 7 bases identical to TRBD1. This CDR3 is 15 amino acids long. V lost 3 bases and J lost 2; bases outside the gene matches: 6. CDR1 is SGHRS, CDR2 YFSETQ, per germline. CDR3 nucleotides: TGCGCCAGCAGCTCAAGACAGGGCCACACAGATACGCAGTATTTT. It codes for CASSSRQGHTDTQYF. The full variable domain, rest sourced from reference TRBV5-1 and TRBJ2-3, is KAGVTQTPRYLIKTRGQQVTLSCSPISGHRSVSWYQQTPGQGLQFLFEYFSETQRNKGNFPGRFSGRQFSNSRSEMNVSTLELGDSALYLCASSSRQGHTDTQYFGPGTRLTVL.

V is TRBV15 and J is TRBJ2-5, with 7 positions matching TRBD2. The CDR3 totals 15 residues. Germline trimming cut 0 bases from V and 5 bases from J; bases unmatched to any gene: 6. Germline lookup yields CDR1 LNHNV and CDR2 YYDKDF (reference sequence). The CDR3 spells CATSRDAGVAETQYF. The CDR3 DNA follows: TGTGCCACCAGCAGAGATGCGGGAGTGGCGGAGACCCAGTACTTC.

The chain carries TRBV6-1 and TRBJ2-5, with D perhaps TRBD1 or TRBD2 (5 bases each). Germline V gives CDR1 MNHNS, CDR2 SASEGT. This CDR3 contains 12 residues. Deletions cut 5 bases from V and 5 bases from J, with 9 bases between. Written as DNA, the CDR3 is TGTGCCAGCAGTTCCTGGGGGGAGACCCAGTACTTC. Translation gives CASSSWGETQYF.

The chain employs TRBV5-4 and TRBJ2-7; maybe TRBD2 (5 bases). V gave up 4 bases and J gave up 2 bases, with 13 bases separating them. The germline V gene has CDR1 SGHNT and CDR2 YYREEE (reference sequence). The CDR3 consists of 14 residues. In DNA form, the CDR3 reads TGTGCCAGCAGCCCCGTCGGGAAACCCTACGAGCAGTACTTC. Protein sequence: CASSPVGKPYEQYF.

The chain joins TRBV29-1 to TRBJ2-3; D tentatively reads TRBD1 or TRBD2 (5 bases each). V lost 7 bases, J lost 2 bases, and 16 bases lay in between. Looked up from germline, CDR1 is SQVTM and CDR2 is ANQGSEA. The CDR3 extends over 14 amino acids. The CDR3 region has the DNA TGCAGCGCCACGGGGACGCGGCCCACAGATACGCAGTATTTT. Protein: CSATGTRPTDTQYF.

Points on this clone: The sample contains more than one DNA sequence encoding this CDR3. V and J are TRBV30 and TRBJ2-1; no reliable D call. The CDR3 is 11 residues long. Deletions cut 0 bases from V and 7 bases from J, with 4 bases between. Germline V CDR1 and CDR2: GTSNPN, SVGIG (reference sequence). CDR3 sequence (DNA): TGTGCCTGGAGTGTGGGGAATGAGCAGTTCTTC. Amino acid sequence: CAWSVGNEQFF.